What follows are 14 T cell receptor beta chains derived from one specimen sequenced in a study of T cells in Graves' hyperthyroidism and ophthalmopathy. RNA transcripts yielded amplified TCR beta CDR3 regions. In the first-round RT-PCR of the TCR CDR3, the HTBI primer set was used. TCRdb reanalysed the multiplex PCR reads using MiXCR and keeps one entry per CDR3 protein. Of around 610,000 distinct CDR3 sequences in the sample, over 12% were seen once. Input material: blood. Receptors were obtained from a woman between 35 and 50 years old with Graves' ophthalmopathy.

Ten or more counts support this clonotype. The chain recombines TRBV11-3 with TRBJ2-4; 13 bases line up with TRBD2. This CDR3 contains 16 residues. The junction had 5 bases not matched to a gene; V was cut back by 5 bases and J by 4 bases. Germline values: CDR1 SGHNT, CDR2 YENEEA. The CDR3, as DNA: TGTGCCAGCAGCCCAGGGACTAGCGGGGCGAAAAACATTCAGTACTTC. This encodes CASSPGTSGAKNIQYF.

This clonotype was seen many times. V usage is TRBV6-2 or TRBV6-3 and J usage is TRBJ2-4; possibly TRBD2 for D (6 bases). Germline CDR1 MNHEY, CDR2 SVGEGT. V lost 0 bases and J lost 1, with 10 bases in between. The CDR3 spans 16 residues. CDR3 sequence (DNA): TGTGCCAGCAGTTACTCTACGGGAGAGGCCAAAAACATTCAGTACTTC. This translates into CASSYSTGEAKNIQYF.

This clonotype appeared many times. The DNA of the CDR3 is TGTGCCAGCGTTGGTAGGTCCCTTAACTACGAGCAGTACTTC. Its translation is CASVGRSLNYEQYF. This chain links TRBV6-2 or TRBV6-3 with TRBJ2-7, with unresolved D. This CDR3 has 14 residues. Germline values: CDR1 MNHEY, CDR2 SVGEGT. Trimming took off 8 bases at V and 3 bases at J, with 17 bases between the two ends.

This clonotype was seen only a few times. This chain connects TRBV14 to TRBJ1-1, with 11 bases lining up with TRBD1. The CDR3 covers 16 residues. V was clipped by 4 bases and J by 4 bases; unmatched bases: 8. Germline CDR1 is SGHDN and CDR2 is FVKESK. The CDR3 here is CASSPWTGGGGTEAFF. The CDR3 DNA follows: TGTGCCAGCAGCCCTTGGACAGGGGGCGGAGGCACTGAAGCTTTCTTT.

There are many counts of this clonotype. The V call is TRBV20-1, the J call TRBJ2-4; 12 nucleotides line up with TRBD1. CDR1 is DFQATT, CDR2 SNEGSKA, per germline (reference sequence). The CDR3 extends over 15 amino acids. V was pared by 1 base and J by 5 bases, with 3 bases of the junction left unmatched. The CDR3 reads CSARAGQGAQNIQYF. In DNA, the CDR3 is TGCAGTGCTAGAGCGGGACAGGGGGCCCAAAACATTCAGTACTTC.

In DNA, the CDR3 is TGTGCCAGCAGCGCCTTGGCGGGGGCTGCTGAGACCCAGTACTTC. Its translation: CASSALAGAAETQYF. The chain links TRBV5-6 to TRBJ2-5; the D gene is possibly TRBD2 (7 bases). Germline V gives CDR1 SGHDT, CDR2 YYEEEE. CDR3 length: 15 residues. The V end lost 4 bases, the J end lost 5 bases, and 18 bases lay between the germline ends.

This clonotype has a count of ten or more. The CDR3 DNA reads TGTGCCATCAGTTCAGGGGAGGGGGATCAGCCCCAGCATTTT. Amino acid sequence: CAISSGEGDQPQHF. The gene calls are TRBV10-3 and TRBJ1-5; TRBD1 is a possible D gene (6 bases). This CDR3 comprises 14 residues. Germline CDR1 reads ENHRY; CDR2 reads SYGVKD. Trimming left V 5 bases short and J 5 bases short, with 13 bases between.

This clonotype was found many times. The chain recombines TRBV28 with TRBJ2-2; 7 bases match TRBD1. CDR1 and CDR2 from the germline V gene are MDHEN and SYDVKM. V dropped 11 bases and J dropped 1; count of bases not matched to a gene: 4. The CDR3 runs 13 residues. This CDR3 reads CAFRQGNTGELFF. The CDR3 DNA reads TGTGCCTTCCGACAGGGGAACACCGGGGAGCTGTTTTTT.

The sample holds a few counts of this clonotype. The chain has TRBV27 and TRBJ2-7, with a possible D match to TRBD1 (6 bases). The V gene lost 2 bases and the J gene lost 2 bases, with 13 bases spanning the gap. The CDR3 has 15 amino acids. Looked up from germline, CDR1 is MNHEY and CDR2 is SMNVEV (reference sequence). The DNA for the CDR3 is TGTGCCAGCAGTTTAGACTTCTCAGGGGCCTACGAGCAGTACTTC. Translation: CASSLDFSGAYEQYF.

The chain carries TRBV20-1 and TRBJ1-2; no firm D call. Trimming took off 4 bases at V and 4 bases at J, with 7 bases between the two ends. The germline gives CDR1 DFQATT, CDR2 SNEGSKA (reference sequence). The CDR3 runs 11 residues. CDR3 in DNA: TGCAGTGCTACAGGCCTCTATGGCTACACCTTC. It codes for CSATGLYGYTF.

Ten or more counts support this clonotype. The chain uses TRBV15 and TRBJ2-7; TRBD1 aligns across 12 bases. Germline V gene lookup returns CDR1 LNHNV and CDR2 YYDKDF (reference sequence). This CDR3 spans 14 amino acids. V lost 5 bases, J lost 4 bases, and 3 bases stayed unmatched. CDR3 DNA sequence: TGTGCCACCAGCGGGGGACAGGGGGCGTACGAGCAGTACTTC. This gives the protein CATSGGQGAYEQYF.

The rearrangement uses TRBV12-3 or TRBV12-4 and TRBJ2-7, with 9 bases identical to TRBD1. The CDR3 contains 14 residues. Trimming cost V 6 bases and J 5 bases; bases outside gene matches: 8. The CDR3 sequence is CASSTGTGRHEQYF. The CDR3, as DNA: TGTGCCAGCAGCACCGGGACAGGGCGCCACGAGCAGTACTTC.

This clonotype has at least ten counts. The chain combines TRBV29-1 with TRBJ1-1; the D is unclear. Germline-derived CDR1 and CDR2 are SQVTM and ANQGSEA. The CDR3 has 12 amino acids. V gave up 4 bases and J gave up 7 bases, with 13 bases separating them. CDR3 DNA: TGCAGCGTTGGTCGGGGTGAAGGTGAAGCTTTCTTT. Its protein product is CSVGRGEGEAFF. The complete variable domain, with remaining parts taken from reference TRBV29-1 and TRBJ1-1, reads SAVISQKPSRDICQRGTSLTIQCQVDSQVTMMFWYRQQPGQSLTLIATANQGSEATYESGFVIDKFPISRPNLTFSTLTVSNMSPEDSSIYLCSVGRGEGEAFFGQGTRLTVV.

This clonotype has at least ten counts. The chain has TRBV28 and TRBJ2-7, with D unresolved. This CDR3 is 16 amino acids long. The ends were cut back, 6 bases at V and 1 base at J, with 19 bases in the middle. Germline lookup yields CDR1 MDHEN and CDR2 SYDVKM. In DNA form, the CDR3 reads TGTGCCAGCAGCTCCTCTAAGCCTTTATTTTCCTACGAGCAGTACTTC. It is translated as CASSSSKPLFSYEQYF.